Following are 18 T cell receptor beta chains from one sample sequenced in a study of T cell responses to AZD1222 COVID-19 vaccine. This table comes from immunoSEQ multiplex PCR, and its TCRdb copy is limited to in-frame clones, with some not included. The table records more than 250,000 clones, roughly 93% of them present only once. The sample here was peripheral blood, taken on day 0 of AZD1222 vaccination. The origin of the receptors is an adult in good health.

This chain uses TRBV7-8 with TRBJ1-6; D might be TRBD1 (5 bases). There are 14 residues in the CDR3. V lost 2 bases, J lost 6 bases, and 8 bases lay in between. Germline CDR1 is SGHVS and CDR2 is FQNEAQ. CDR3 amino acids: CASSLRDANSPLHF. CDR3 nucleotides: TGTGCCAGCAGCTTACGGGACGCTAATTCACCCCTCCACTTT.

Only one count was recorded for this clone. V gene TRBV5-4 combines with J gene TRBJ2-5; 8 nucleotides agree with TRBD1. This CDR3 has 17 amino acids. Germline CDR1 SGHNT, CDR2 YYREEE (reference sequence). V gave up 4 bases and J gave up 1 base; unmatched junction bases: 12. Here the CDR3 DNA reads TGTGCCAGCAGCAGAACGACAGGGGCTCGGGTCCAAGAGACCCAGTACTTC. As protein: CASSRTTGARVQETQYF.

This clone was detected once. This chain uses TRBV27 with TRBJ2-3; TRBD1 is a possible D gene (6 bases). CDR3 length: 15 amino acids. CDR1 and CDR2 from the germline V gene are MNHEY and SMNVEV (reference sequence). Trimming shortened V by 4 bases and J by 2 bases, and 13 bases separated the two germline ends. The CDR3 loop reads CASSWGPVLTDTQYF. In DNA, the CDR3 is TGTGCCAGCAGTTGGGGGCCGGTCCTCACAGATACGCAGTATTTT.

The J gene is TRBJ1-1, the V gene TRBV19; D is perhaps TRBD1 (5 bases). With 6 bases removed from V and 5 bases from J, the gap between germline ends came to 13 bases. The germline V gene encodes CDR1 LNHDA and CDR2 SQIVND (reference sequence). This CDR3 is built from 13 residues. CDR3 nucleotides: TGTGCCAGTAGGTCCGGGGGGTATACTGAAGCTTTCTTT. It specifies CASRSGGYTEAFF.

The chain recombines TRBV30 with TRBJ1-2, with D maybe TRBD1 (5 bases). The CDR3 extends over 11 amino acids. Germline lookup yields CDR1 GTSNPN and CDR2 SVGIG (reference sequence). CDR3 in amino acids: CAWGLTYGYTF. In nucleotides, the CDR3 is TGTGCTTGGGGCCTGACTTATGGCTACACCTTC.

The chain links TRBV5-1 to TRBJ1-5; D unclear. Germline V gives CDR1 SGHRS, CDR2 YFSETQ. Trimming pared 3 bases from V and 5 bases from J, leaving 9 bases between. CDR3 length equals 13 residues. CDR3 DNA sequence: TGCGCCAGCAGCTCGGAGTTGGATCAGCCCCAGCATTTT. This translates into CASSSELDQPQHF.

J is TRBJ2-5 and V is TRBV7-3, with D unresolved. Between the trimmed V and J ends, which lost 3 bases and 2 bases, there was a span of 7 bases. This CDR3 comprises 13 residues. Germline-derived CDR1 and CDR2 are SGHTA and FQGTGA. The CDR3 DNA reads TGTGCCAGCAGCTTCGGGCAGCAAGAGACCCAGTACTTC. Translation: CASSFGQQETQYF.

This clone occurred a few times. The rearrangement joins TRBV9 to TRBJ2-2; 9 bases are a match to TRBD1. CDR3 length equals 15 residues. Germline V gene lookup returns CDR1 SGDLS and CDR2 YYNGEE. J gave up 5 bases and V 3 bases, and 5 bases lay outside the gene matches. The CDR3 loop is CASSEPGQGTGELFF. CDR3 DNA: TGTGCCAGCAGCGAGCCGGGACAGGGTACCGGGGAGCTGTTTTTT.

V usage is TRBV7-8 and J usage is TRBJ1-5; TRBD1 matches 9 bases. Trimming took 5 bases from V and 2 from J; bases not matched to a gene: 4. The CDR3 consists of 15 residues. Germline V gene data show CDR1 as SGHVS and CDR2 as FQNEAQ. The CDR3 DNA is TGTGCCAGCAGCCCGGACAGGGGAGGCAATCAGCCCCAGCATTTT. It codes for CASSPDRGGNQPQHF.

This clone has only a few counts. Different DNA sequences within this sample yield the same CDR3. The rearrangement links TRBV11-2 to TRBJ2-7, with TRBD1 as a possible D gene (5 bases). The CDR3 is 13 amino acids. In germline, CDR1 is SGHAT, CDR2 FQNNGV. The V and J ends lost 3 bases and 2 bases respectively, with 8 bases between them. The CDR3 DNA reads TGTGCCAGCAGCTTGCAGACAGCCTACGAGCAGTACTTC. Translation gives CASSLQTAYEQYF.

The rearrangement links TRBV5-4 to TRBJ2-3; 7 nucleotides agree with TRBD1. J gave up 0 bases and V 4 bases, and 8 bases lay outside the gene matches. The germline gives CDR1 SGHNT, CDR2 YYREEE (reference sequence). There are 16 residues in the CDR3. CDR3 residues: CASSTRQGTSTDTQYF. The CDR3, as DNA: TGTGCCAGCAGCACTAGACAGGGCACTAGCACAGATACGCAGTATTTT.

The CDR3 reads CASSHPGRRRNTIYF. The CDR3 DNA reads TGTGCCAGCAGCCACCCAGGCAGGAGGAGAAACACCATATATTTT. V gene TRBV7-9 combines with J gene TRBJ1-3, with D unclear. Trimming removed 5 bases from V and 5 bases from J, with 16 bases in between. CDR1 and CDR2 from the germline V gene are SEHNR and FQNEAQ (reference sequence). The CDR3 extends over 15 amino acids.

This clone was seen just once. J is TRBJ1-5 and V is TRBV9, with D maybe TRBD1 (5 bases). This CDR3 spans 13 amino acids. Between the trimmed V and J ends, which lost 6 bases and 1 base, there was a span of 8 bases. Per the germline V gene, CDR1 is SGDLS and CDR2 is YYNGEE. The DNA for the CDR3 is TGTGCCAGCACAGGGATCAGCAATCAGCCCCAGCATTTT. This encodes CASTGISNQPQHF. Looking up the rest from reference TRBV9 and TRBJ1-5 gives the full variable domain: DSGVTQTPKHLITATGQRVTLRCSPRSGDLSVYWYQQSLDQGLQFLIQYYNGEERAKGNILERFSAQQFPDLHSELNLSSLELGDSALYFCASTGISNQPQHFGDGTRLSIL.

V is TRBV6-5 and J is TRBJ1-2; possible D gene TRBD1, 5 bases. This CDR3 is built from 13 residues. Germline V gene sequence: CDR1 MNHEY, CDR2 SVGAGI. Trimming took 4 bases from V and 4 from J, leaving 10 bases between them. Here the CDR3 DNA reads TGTGCCAGCAGTTTTTCCGGGACCTATGGCTACACCTTC. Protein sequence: CASSFSGTYGYTF.

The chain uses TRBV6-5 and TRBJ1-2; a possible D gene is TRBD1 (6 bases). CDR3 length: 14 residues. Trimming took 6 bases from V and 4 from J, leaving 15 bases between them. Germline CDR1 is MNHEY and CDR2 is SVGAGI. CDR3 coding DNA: TGTGCCAGCAGCTCTCAGGACAGTCTCTATGGCTACACCTTC. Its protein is CASSSQDSLYGYTF.

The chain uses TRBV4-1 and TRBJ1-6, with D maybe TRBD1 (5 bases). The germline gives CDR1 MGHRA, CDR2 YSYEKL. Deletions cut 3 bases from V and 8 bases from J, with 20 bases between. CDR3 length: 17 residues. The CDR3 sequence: CASSQIPRGVFHSPLHF. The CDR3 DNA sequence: TGCGCCAGCAGCCAGATACCCCGAGGGGTTTTTCATTCACCCCTCCACTTT.

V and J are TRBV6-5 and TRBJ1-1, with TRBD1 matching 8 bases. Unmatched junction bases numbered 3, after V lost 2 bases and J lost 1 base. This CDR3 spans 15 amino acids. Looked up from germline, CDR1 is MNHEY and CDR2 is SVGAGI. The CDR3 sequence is CASSYPGQGNTEAFF. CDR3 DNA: TGTGCCAGCAGTTACCCCGGACAGGGGAACACTGAAGCTTTCTTT.

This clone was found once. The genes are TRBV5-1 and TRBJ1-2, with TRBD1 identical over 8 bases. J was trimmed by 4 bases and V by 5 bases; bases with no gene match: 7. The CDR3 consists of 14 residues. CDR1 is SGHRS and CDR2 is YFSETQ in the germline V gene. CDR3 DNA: TGCGCCAGCAGACGTGGACAGGGAGGCTATGGCTACACCTTC. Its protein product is CASRRGQGGYGYTF.